Listed below are T cell receptor beta chains from one sample, sequenced in a study of beta chain features in type 1 diabetes. The repertoire was sequenced with immunoSEQ multiplex PCR; TCRdb's copy has only in-frame clones and lacks some. The sample gives 200,000 to 250,000 clones, about a tenth of which show up once; approximately 1.4% is in the top ten. Sequenced sample: central memory CD4+ T cells from blood. These receptors were taken from a man younger than 35 in good health. Both conserved end residues are part of each CDR3. Clone size is not always given. Where it is, it says once, few, many or a class for expanded clones.

v_gene,abundance,j_gene,CDR3aa
TRBV29-1,many,TRBJ2-1,CSVAEGRNEQFF
TRBV5-5,many,TRBJ2-1,CASSSLGTGVNEQFF
TRBV7-6,few,TRBJ1-1,CASSLSGNTEAFF
TRBV5-6,-,TRBJ2-3,CASRGDSNGDTQYF
TRBV28,few,TRBJ2-7,CASSSGQFPWGQYF
TRBV7-2,few,TRBJ2-7,CASSLRLAGGYEQYF
TRBV7-2,-,TRBJ2-7,CASSLQLYEQYF
TRBV19,few,TRBJ2-7,CASSIEGAPTYEQYF
TRBV10-3,few,TRBJ2-3,CAIMLGDPSTDTQYF
TRBV7-2,few,TRBJ2-7,CASSFSRDSYEQYF
TRBV5-1,few,TRBJ1-1,CASSLFQGIAEAFF
TRBV7-2,-,TRBJ2-7,CASSTSTGVSYEQYF
TRBV7-9,-,TRBJ2-5,CASSLDWAQYF
TRBV30,few,TRBJ1-6,CAWSVTGLQSPLHF
TRBV5-8,-,TRBJ2-7,CASSPRVSRAKYF
TRBV18,few,TRBJ2-2,CASSPEGQGSGELFF
TRBV5-6,-,TRBJ2-5,CASSVSSGETQYF
TRBV29-1,few,TRBJ2-2,CSVSRGAAGELFF